Below, one TCR beta chain is given with its context. Its specificity is not known. The PCR used 52 TRBV and 13 TRBJ primers. Assay used: immunoSEQ multiplex PCR; TCRdb lists only in-frame clones, some missing. The sample consists of about 30,000 clones, approximately 90% of them appearing once. Autoimmunity was present in every CD3G-deficient patient, worse in two. At testing, patients were 2 to 39 years old, with reduced naive and increased memory T-cell proportions. CD4+ cells were sorted into CD25-high CD127-low regulatory cells and CD25-low CD127-high conventional cells. The CDR3 runs 14 residues. The V gene lost 4 bases and the J gene lost 7 bases, with 15 bases spanning the gap. Per the germline V gene, CDR1 is SGHRS and CDR2 is YFSETQ. This entry is derived from a study of regulatory T cells. Study-level findings and limits: Hydrophobic residues at CDR3 positions 6 and 7 were enriched in conventional CD4+ T cells of CD3G-deficient patients. Skewed V and J usage and few unique V-J pairs marked patient repertoires, most in Tregs.

The TCR comes from a person under 30 with CD3G deficiency. The sample was conventional CD4+ T cells sorted from blood. V and J are TRBV5-1 and TRBJ2-1; no firm D call. CDR3 protein: CASSPDTLGNEQFF. As DNA, the CDR3 is TGCGCCAGCAGCCCCGACACCCTAGGAAATGAGCAGTTCTTC.